This TCR beta chain was recorded in a study of Ad26.COV2.S vaccination and SARS-CoV-2 variants. The study, taken as a whole, reports: Compared with placebo recipients, vaccine recipients had higher spike-specific TCR breadth. Breadth measured for non-spike TCRs was similar across vaccine and placebo recipients. Substantial breadth in spike-specific CD8+ and CD4+ T cell responses was reportedly seen after vaccination.

Treatment indicated: around 19 received Ad26.COV2.S at low or high dose, single or two shots; roughly 5 received placebo; per-sample allocation not given. Sampling was done on day 63 after the first vaccine or placebo injection. Immunization relied on an Ad26 vector, which expressed Wuhan-strain SARS-CoV-2 spike. TCRdb's table, derived via immunoSEQ multiplex PCR, lists solely in-frame clones and lacks some. The sample consists of fewer than 900,000 clones, 89% of them appearing once. Concerning this clone itself: Its antigen is still unknown.

In germline, CDR1 is SGHTA, CDR2 FQGNSA. The CDR3 covers 15 residues. Trimming stripped 0 bases from V and 4 bases from J, with 9 bases between. Sequencing was performed on peripheral blood, taken in a trial of Ad26.COV2.S vaccine versus placebo. The genes are TRBV7-2 and TRBJ2-2, with a weak D call TRBD1 (5 bases). The TCR comes from a person between 18 and 65 years old who received the Ad26.COV2.S COVID-19 vaccine or a placebo. The CDR3 sequence is CASSLAQGGTGELFF. In DNA form, the CDR3 reads TGTGCCAGCAGCTTAGCGCAGGGCGGCACCGGGGAGCTGTTTTTT.